This T cell receptor (beta chain) was sequenced for a study of molecular identifiers for immune sequencing clone quantification. CDR1 and CDR2 from the germline V gene are MNHEY and SVGAGI. With V trimmed by 4 bases and J by 0 bases, 10 bases remained unmatched. The CDR3 contains 17 residues. TCRdb redid the calling of the PCR reads with MiXCR, one entry per CDR3 protein. The table includes about 100,000 distinct CDR3 sequences, roughly a third detected once. This sequence was found in a human donor in good health. Some libraries in this study had Jurkat cell RNA spiked in. The source material was naive CD8+ T cells from blood, with Jurkat cell RNA spiked in. Subset reported: FACS-sorted CD8+CD4-CCR7+CD45RA+ naive T cells. V and J are TRBV6-5 and TRBJ1-1; TRBD1 matches at 8 bases. CDR3 DNA sequence: TGTGCCAGCAGTTGGGAGACAGGGGCGTTTATGAACACTGAAGCTTTCTTT. This sequence encodes CASSWETGAFMNTEAFF.